Sequencing of this T cell receptor (beta chain) was carried out in a study of human T cells and chemical hapten exposure listed by TCRdb under 2021. With regard to the full study: For sensitization, 2% DPC in acetone was applied to a roughly 2 cm by roughly 2 cm area of upper inner arm skin. Throughout the study period of roughly five months, patients also received therapeutic DPC doses to the scalp every week. Patch testing was done on the upper back using Finn chambers containing 0.01% DPC, and results were scored after 6 days according to International Contact Dermatitis Research Group standards. Alopecia areata with under or over 50% scalp involvement, alopecia totalis and alopecia universalis were represented in the patient cohort, which was mostly female. Libraries were combined into a pool for sequencing, and differences in TCR yield between samples came mainly from small differences in library volumes within the pool. The study tracked peripheral blood TCR repertoire changes in vivo during primary and secondary sensitization to the hapten diphenylcyclopropenone (DPC) in alopecia patients. Blood samples were taken from patients before sensitization (week 0) and at 2, 6 and about 24 weeks after DPC sensitization. For TCR sequencing, blood came from 25 to 30 alopecia patients at anywhere from one to four time points (pre-sensitization, 2, 6 and 24 weeks). Broader findings and caveats from the paper: DPC sensitization did not change how many TCRs were above 1 in 1000 frequency, and no evidence was found of alterations in global repertoire structure. A positive correlation was found between the number of PT1 expanded TCRs and patch test score, with significance reached at thresholds 8, 16 and 32 but not 4. Repeated subsampling changed both the strength of the expansion versus patch-test correlation and the threshold at which that correlation became significant. Compared with pre-sensitization or healthy control sets, expanded TCRs formed significantly more large CDR3 similarity clusters, which is consistent with antigen-driven responses. All patients had alopecia, a presumed autoimmune disease, so their immune response might differ from that of healthy individuals.

This specimen's time point label, interpreted: patch test 2, 6 weeks after DPC sensitization. Taken with the paper, the label for treatment or condition translates to: therapeutic diphenylcyclopropenone sensitization with weekly scalp DPC. At each patch-test visit, blood was drawn before the patch test was applied. Patients were considered eligible if aged 18 to 70, diagnosed with alopecia and deemed suitable for DPC therapy, and patients were excluded if pregnant. Unfractionated whole blood was collected in Tempus Blood RNA tubes, and total RNA was extracted from that blood. The library was prepared using RACE. The data were produced on a NextSeq 500. During library preparation, unique molecular identifiers were attached to individual cDNA molecules so that TCRs could be counted quantitatively and reproducibly. From each blood RNA sample, both TCR alpha and TCR beta chains were sequenced. As for how the authors treated the data: The median number of TCRs per sample was approximately 98,000, ranging from about 20,000 to 700,000. V, J and CDR3 annotation of the TCR reads was carried out using the Decombinator software suite. Every sample was subsampled to the same number of TCRs (28,000) for the PS versus PT1 abundance plots. Expanded TCRs were defined as absent before sensitization and observed at least eight times at the 2-week time point. TCRdb reprocessed the public reads (quality trimming at Q25 with fastp, clone calling with MiXCR) and kept in-frame beta chains. Rows with one shared CDR3 protein collapse into an entry with the most common genes and DNA. The V and J calls, along with clone size, are taken from TCRdb and not from the paper's own processing. For this sample there are about 40,000 distinct CDR3 sequences; 3% to 3.5% appear just once. The ten largest clonotypes hold about 6.2% of the sample.

The table lists this clonotype with many counts. Which antigen it targets is not known. No quality values exist for individual bases; no much larger clone is one base distant. CDR1 and CDR2, looked up from the germline V gene (reference sequence), are SGHKS and YYEKEE. From cysteine to phenylalanine, the CDR3 is 14 amino acids long. The retained sequence is limited to the CDR3, 42 bases, with the frame set at the first base. Trimmed from V: 4 bases; trimmed from J: 7 bases; junction bases lacking a gene match: 8. The material sequenced was whole blood, taken in connection with sensitization to the hapten diphenylcyclopropenone (DPC). The rearrangement combines TRBV5-5 with TRBJ2-1; 7 bases in the middle match TRBD1. This clonotype originated in a man aged 40-55 years with alopecia areata. Some clones in this sample may be carry-over from other donors' samples. In nucleotides, the sequence is TGTGCCAGCAGCACACATCACAGGGGTAATGAGCAGTTCTTC. It codes for CASSTHHRGNEQFF.